This T cell receptor (beta chain) emerged from a study of CD8+ T cells in alopecia areata. Study as a whole: After 6 to 18 months of tofacitinib, follow-up continued 6 months off drug. Study conclusions and caveats: Scalp lesions, especially in alopecia totalis/universalis, had higher clonality than normal scalp.

Trimming shortened V by 0 bases and J by 10 bases, and 9 bases separated the two germline ends. This CDR3 comprises 12 residues. Germline V CDR1 and CDR2: SGHDN, FVKESK. As the sequencing template, cDNA was produced by extracting RNA and reverse transcribing it. Profiled with immunoSEQ multiplex PCR; TCRdb holds only in-frame clones, not every one. Of 120,000 to 150,000 clones listed, 75% to 90% were seen once; the top ten hold more than 13%. Details on this clone: Its antigen remains unknown.

Those with alopecia areata gave lesional scalp punch biopsies and peripheral blood. This sample comprised CD8+ T cells sorted from blood, obtained at week 0. This sequence originates from a human donor with alopecia areata. The rearrangement uses TRBV14 and TRBJ1-2; no clear D. DNA for the CDR3: TGTGCCAGCAGCCAAGAGCCAGGCTCCTACACCTTC. As protein: CASSQEPGSYTF.